These 28 T cell receptor beta chains were sequenced from one sample in a study of blood T cell repertoires in COVID-19. Profiled with immunoSEQ multiplex PCR; TCRdb holds only in-frame clones, not every one. The table records 280,000 or so clones, 80% to 90% of them present only once. The specimen sequenced was PBMCs or T cells enriched from blood (not recorded which). The receptors stem from a man aged 25-45 years who had recovered from COVID-19.

The V call is TRBV5-5, the J call TRBJ2-5; no clear D gene. V gave up 0 bases and J gave up 5 bases, with 8 bases separating them. The CDR3 covers 13 residues. Looked up from germline, CDR1 is SGHKS and CDR2 is YYEKEE (reference sequence). The CDR3 DNA is TGTGCCAGCAGCTTGGGGAACGGGGAGACCCAGTACTTC. Amino acid sequence: CASSLGNGETQYF.

The chain combines TRBV6-5 with TRBJ2-7, with D possibly matching TRBD1 (6 bases). Germline CDR1 is MNHEY and CDR2 is SVGAGI. The CDR3 length is 11 residues. V dropped 6 bases and J dropped 5 bases, with 8 bases sitting between them. The CDR3 DNA sequence: TGTGCCAGCAGAAGGGGGAACGAGCAGTACTTC. Amino acids: CASRRGNEQYF.

This chain links TRBV7-6 with TRBJ2-7, with D perhaps matching TRBD1 (7 bases). V gave up 5 bases and J gave up 5 bases, with 22 bases separating them. There are 16 residues in the CDR3. Germline-derived CDR1 and CDR2 are SGHVS and FNYEAQ. The CDR3 reads CASSQGVQGLLNEQYF. Here the CDR3 DNA reads TGTGCCAGCAGCCAGGGGGTACAGGGACTCCTCAACGAGCAGTACTTC.

The V and J genes are TRBV10-3 and TRBJ1-2; D is unresolved. Trimming took off 7 bases at V and 0 bases at J, with 9 bases between the two ends. Germline CDR1 ENHRY, CDR2 SYGVKD. CDR3 length: 13 residues. The CDR3 reads CAITSPSNYGYTF. DNA of the CDR3: TGTGCCATCACGAGCCCTTCTAACTATGGCTACACCTTC.

The chain joins TRBV29-1 to TRBJ2-1; 11 positions agree with TRBD1. The trim removed 6 bases at V and 5 bases at J, leaving 9 bases unmatched. This CDR3 is 15 amino acids long. CDR1 is SQVTM, CDR2 ANQGSEA, per germline. The CDR3 protein is CSVLTGQGAHNEQFF. CDR3 in DNA: TGCAGCGTCCTTACCGGACAGGGGGCACACAATGAGCAGTTCTTC.

This rearrangement joins TRBV9 to TRBJ1-6; D is undetermined. CDR1 is SGDLS, CDR2 YYNGEE, per germline. The CDR3 spans 13 residues. The ends were cut back, 0 bases at V and 11 bases at J, with 9 bases in the middle. CDR3 nucleotides: TGTGCCAGCAGCGTAGAACCAGTTCCACCCCTCCACTTT. Translating it yields CASSVEPVPPLHF.

This chain links TRBV6-9 with TRBJ2-5; D call uncertain. The CDR3 has 14 residues. V lost 4 bases to trimming and J lost 0 bases, with 9 bases between them. Germline V gives CDR1 MNHGY, CDR2 SVAAGI. In DNA form, the CDR3 reads TGTGCCAGCAGTTTCGACACCTACCAAGAGACCCAGTACTTC. Translated, it gives CASSFDTYQETQYF.

The chain is built from TRBV5-1 and TRBJ1-1; tentatively, D is TRBD1 (6 bases). With 4 bases removed from V and 11 bases from J, the gap between germline ends came to 15 bases. Germline loops: CDR1 SGHRS, CDR2 YFSETQ. The CDR3 is made up of 12 amino acids. CDR3 DNA: TGCGCCAGCAGCGTCACAGGGACCTGGGCTTTCTTT. Its translation: CASSVTGTWAFF.

The chain links TRBV27 to TRBJ1-6; a possible D gene is TRBD1 (5 bases). Germline CDR1 reads MNHEY; CDR2 reads SMNVEV (reference sequence). V lost 7 bases to trimming and J lost 7 bases, with 17 bases between them. The CDR3 sequence is 15 residues long. Here the CDR3 DNA reads TGTGCCAGCACTGCGGTGGGACTGACAAATTCACCCCTCCACTTT. Translating it yields CASTAVGLTNSPLHF.

The chain uses TRBV6-2 or TRBV6-3 and TRBJ2-7; 9 bases fit TRBD1. The V segment lost 5 bases and the J segment 2 bases; nucleotides outside the gene matches: 7. CDR1 MNHEY and CDR2 SVGEGT come from the germline V gene. The CDR3 runs to 15 residues. In DNA, the CDR3 is TGTGCCAGCAGTGCACAGGGGGCGCTTGCCTACGAGCAGTACTTC. It encodes CASSAQGALAYEQYF.

This clone was seen once. V gene TRBV6-5 combines with J gene TRBJ1-6; 8 nucleotides line up with TRBD1. After removal of 7 bases from V and 10 bases from J, the junction contained 9 bases not matched to a gene. CDR1 is MNHEY, CDR2 SVGAGI, per germline. The CDR3 is 14 amino acids. The CDR3 region is CASNTDRDQSPLHF. The DNA for the CDR3 is TGTGCCAGCAACACGGACAGGGATCAATCACCCCTCCACTTT.

The chain uses TRBV7-9 and TRBJ1-5; 8 nucleotides match TRBD1. Germline-derived CDR1 and CDR2 are SEHNR and FQNEAQ (reference sequence). This CDR3 spans 15 amino acids. After removal of 5 bases from V and 2 bases from J, the junction contained 5 bases not matched to a gene. The CDR3 nucleotides are TGTGCCAGCAGCAAGGACAGGGTCGGCAATCAGCCCCAGCATTTT. Its protein is CASSKDRVGNQPQHF.

The genes are TRBV7-9 and TRBJ1-1, with 7 positions matching TRBD1. V dropped 0 bases and J dropped 2; count of bases not matched to a gene: 9. The CDR3 is 17 amino acids. Germline loops: CDR1 SEHNR, CDR2 FQNEAQ (reference sequence). The DNA of the CDR3 is TGTGCCAGCAGCTTAGCTGGGAAGACAGGGCTTAACACTGAAGCTTTCTTT. It encodes CASSLAGKTGLNTEAFF.

This clone occurred a few times. The chain carries TRBV6-5 and TRBJ1-2; 9 bases align to TRBD1. The CDR3 is 14 amino acids. The germline CDR1 and CDR2 sequences are MNHEY and SVGAGI. Trimming cost V 7 bases and J 6 bases; bases outside gene matches: 9. The CDR3 sequence is CASTLRTGANGYTF. The CDR3 DNA reads TGTGCCAGCACGTTACGGACAGGGGCCAATGGCTACACCTTC.

In the case of this clone: A read error may account for a junction end that differs from germline. This rearrangement joins TRBV9 to TRBJ1-3; D call uncertain. Germline CDR1 and CDR2: SGDLS and YYNGEE. This CDR3 has 13 amino acids. The CDR3 bases are TGTGCCAGCAGCGTAGCTGAGGGAAGCACCATATATTTT. This codes for CASSVAEGSTIYF.

J is TRBJ2-2 and V is TRBV2; D possibly corresponds to TRBD2 (6 bases). V lost 6 bases and J lost 4, with 18 bases in between. Germline values: CDR1 SNHLY, CDR2 FYNNEI. CDR3 length equals 16 residues. CDR3 coding DNA: TGTGCCAGCAGGGGGGTTGGTAGCGGTTCCACCGGGGAGCTGTTTTTT. Its translation is CASRGVGSGSTGELFF.

The genes are TRBV5-4 and TRBJ1-2, with 11 bases matching TRBD1. Germline V gene sequence: CDR1 SGHNT, CDR2 YYREEE (reference sequence). The CDR3 has 15 residues. Unmatched junction bases numbered 5, after V lost 6 bases and J lost 1 base. The CDR3 loop reads CASTLDRGRNYGYTF. The CDR3 bases are TGTGCCAGCACCCTGGACAGGGGGCGTAACTATGGCTACACCTTC.

CDR3 protein: CASSIGEDTIYF. Here the CDR3 DNA reads TGTGCCAGTAGTATCGGTGAGGACACCATATATTTT. V gene TRBV19 combines with J gene TRBJ1-3; D gene ambiguous. The V gene lost 3 bases and the J gene lost 8 bases, with 8 bases spanning the gap. This CDR3 comprises 12 residues. Looked up from germline, CDR1 is LNHDA and CDR2 is SQIVND (reference sequence).

The chain employs TRBV6-5 and TRBJ2-1; D unresolved. CDR1 and CDR2 (germline): MNHEY, SVGAGI. The CDR3 runs 14 residues. V dropped 2 bases and J dropped 2 bases, with 7 bases sitting between them. CDR3 in amino acids: CASSYRDAYNEQFF. The DNA for the CDR3 is TGTGCCAGCAGTTACCGCGATGCCTACAATGAGCAGTTCTTC.

Here the CDR3 DNA reads TGCGCCAGCAGAGGGGAGGCCACTGAAGCTTTCTTT. Translating it yields CASRGEATEAFF. The chain recombines TRBV5-1 with TRBJ1-1; D perhaps matches TRBD1 (5 bases). The germline V gene has CDR1 SGHRS and CDR2 YFSETQ. The ends were cut back, 5 bases at V and 4 bases at J, with 9 bases in the middle. This CDR3 has 12 residues.

V is TRBV6-5 and J is TRBJ1-1, with a tentative D call TRBD1 (6 bases). Germline assignment: CDR1 MNHEY and CDR2 SVGAGI. This CDR3 is 14 amino acids long. Trimming pared 8 bases from V and 2 bases from J, leaving 15 bases between. CDR3 loop: CASGPRGGNTEAFF. For the CDR3, the DNA is TGTGCCAGCGGTCCGCGCGGGGGCAACACTGAAGCTTTCTTT.

The V call is TRBV18, the J call TRBJ2-7; 9 bases line up with TRBD1. CDR1 and CDR2 (germline): KGHSH, LQKENI. This CDR3 region has 14 residues. V shed 3 bases, J shed 3 bases, and the junction held 3 bases outside the gene matches. CDR3 residues: CASSPGTGNYEQYF. CDR3 sequence (DNA): TGTGCCAGCTCACCCGGGACAGGGAACTACGAGCAGTACTTC.

The gene calls are TRBV11-2 and TRBJ2-1; 12 nucleotides align to TRBD2. The CDR3 is 16 residues long. CDR1 is SGHAT and CDR2 is FQNNGV in the germline V gene. V shed 5 bases, J shed 4 bases, and the junction held 6 bases outside the gene matches. The CDR3 sequence: CASSRRGTSGYNEQFF. For the CDR3, the DNA is TGTGCCAGCAGCCGACGCGGGACTAGCGGGTACAATGAGCAGTTCTTC.

The gene calls are TRBV5-4 and TRBJ2-7, with 10 bases lining up with TRBD1. CDR1 SGHNT and CDR2 YYREEE come from the germline V gene (reference sequence). The trim removed 3 bases at V and 5 bases at J, leaving 8 bases unmatched. CDR3 size: 15 residues. The CDR3 loop is CASSSRDRGVDEQYF. The CDR3 nucleotides are TGTGCCAGCAGCTCCCGGGACAGGGGAGTCGACGAGCAGTACTTC.

The rearrangement joins TRBV19 to TRBJ2-7; D possibly corresponds to TRBD1 (6 bases). The CDR3 totals 14 residues. CDR1 is LNHDA, CDR2 SQIVND, per germline (reference sequence). V lost 3 bases to trimming and J lost 2 bases, with 11 bases between them. For the CDR3, the DNA is TGTGCCAGTAGTATGGGGACAATAGCCTACGAGCAGTACTTC. Protein sequence: CASSMGTIAYEQYF. The full variable domain, completed using reference TRBV19 and TRBJ2-7, is DGGITQSPKYLFRKEGQNVTLSCEQNLNHDAMYWYRQDPGQGLRLIYYSQIVNDFQKGDIAEGYSVSREKKESFPLTVTSAQKNPTAFYLCASSMGTIAYEQYFGPGTRLTVT.

This clone occurred a few times. CDR3 coding DNA: TGCGCCAGCAGCTTGGGAGTGCTGGACGGGGAAGAGACCCAGTACTTC. It yields the protein CASSLGVLDGEETQYF. The chain carries TRBV5-1 and TRBJ2-5; D might be TRBD2 (5 bases). V was cut by 0 bases and J by 3 bases, with 15 bases left in between. CDR3 size: 16 residues. Germline assignment: CDR1 SGHRS and CDR2 YFSETQ.

This chain links TRBV1 with TRBJ2-7; TRBD1 was called by the table and not checked on the DNA. TRBV1 is annotated as a pseudogene. This CDR3 has 16 residues. The CDR3 DNA follows: TGCACCAGCAGCCGATGGACAGCAGAAAGCTCCTACGAGCAGTACTTC. Translation gives CTSSRWTAESSYEQYF.

This rearrangement joins TRBV19 to TRBJ1-2; TRBD1 matches 9 bases. Germline V gives CDR1 LNHDA, CDR2 SQIVND (reference sequence). The ends lost 4 bases at V and 6 bases at J; junction bases unmatched: 9. The CDR3 is 15 residues long. The CDR3 sequence is CASSTPWDREHGYTF. The CDR3 DNA is TGTGCCAGTAGTACACCATGGGACAGGGAGCATGGCTACACCTTC.